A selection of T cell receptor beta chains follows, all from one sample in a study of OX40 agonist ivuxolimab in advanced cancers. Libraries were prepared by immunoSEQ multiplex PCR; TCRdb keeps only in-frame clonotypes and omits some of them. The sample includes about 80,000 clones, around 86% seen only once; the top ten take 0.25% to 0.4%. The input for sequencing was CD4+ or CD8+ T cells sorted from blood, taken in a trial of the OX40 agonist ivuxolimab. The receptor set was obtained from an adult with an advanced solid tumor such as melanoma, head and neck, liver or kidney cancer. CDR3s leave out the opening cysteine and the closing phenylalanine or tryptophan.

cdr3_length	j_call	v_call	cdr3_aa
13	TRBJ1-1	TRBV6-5	ASSYSGQGATEAF
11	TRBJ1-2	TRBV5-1	ASSMDGIYGYT
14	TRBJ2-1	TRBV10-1	ASSDPSGGSYNEQF
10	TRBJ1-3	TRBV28	ASSLVGNTIY
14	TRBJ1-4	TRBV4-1	ASSQEVGATNEKLF
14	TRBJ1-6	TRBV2	ASSERGAHGNSPLH
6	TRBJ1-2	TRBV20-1	TPGGYT
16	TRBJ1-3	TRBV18	ASSPRPTGSYSGNTIY
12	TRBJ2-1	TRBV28	ASSPPTGYNEQF
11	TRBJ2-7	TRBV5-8	ASSLRGKYEQY
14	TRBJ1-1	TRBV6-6	ASSYPPGRGSTEAF
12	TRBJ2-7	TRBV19	ASSGRALNNEQY
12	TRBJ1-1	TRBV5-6	ASSFGTVNTEAF
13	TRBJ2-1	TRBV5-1	ASSLGGNRNNEQF
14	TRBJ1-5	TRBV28	ASSSGQGLLNQPQH
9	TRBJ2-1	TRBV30	AWSPPGQGF
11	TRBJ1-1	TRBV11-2	ASSDNLNTEAF
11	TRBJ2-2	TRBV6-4	ASSAANTGELF
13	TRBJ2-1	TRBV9	ASSGQGVSYNEQF
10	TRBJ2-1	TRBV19	ASSSVYNEQF
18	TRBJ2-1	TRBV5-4	ASSLQGLAGGKGSYNEQF
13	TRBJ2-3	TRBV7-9	ASSVGQGDTDTQY
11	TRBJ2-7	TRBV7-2	ASSFSGTGEQY
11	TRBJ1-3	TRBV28	ASGRTSGNTIY
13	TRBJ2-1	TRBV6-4	ASSVLAGPYNEQF
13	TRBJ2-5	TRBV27	ASSAWTGGKETQY
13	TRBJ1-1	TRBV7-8	ASSLASTFGTEAF
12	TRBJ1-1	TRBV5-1	ASSSEGGNTEAF
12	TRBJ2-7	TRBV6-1	ASSVGGSSYEQY
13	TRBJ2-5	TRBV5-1	ASSLGAGMGETQY
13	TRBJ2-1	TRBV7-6	ASSLVLAAYNEQF
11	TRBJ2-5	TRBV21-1	ASRRSGEETQY
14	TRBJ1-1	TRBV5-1	ASSLGDLRQNTEAF
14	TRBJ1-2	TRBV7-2	ASSPGAGAYDYGYT
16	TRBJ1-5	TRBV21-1	ASSTYEPTGGGGQPQH
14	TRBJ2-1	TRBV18	ASSVAQGSSYNEQF
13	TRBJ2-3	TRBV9	ASSPGLADTDTQY
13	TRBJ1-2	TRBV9	ASSVIPTGSGGYT